Listed below are T cell receptor beta chains from one sample, sequenced in a study of cytomegalovirus exposure and HLA in healthy donors. Clones were read by immunoSEQ multiplex PCR, and TCRdb kept only the in-frame ones, dropping some. The table records approximately 110,000 clones, 60% to 85% of them present only once. The sequencing sample was made of PBMCs. The receptors originated from a female donor in good health and CMV-seropositive. Both conserved end residues are part of each CDR3. Fields, in order: V gene, CDR3 length, J gene, CDR3 protein.

V: TRBV7-2; length: 15; J: TRBJ2-2; CDR3: CASSLVGTSSGELFF
V: TRBV5-5; length: 13; J: TRBJ2-1; CDR3: CASSFQGYNEQFF
V: TRBV10-3; length: 13; J: TRBJ1-1; CDR3: CAISGQGGTEAFF
V: TRBV29-1; length: 12; J: TRBJ2-7; CDR3: CSGGQDPYEQYF
V: TRBV6-4; length: 20; J: TRBJ1-4; CDR3: CAIPEKLNTGTGAWITELFF
V: TRBV5-1; length: 15; J: TRBJ2-1; CDR3: CASSDRTGSYNEQFF
V: TRBV5-1; length: 19; J: TRBJ1-1; CDR3: CASSLAGKILVSMNTEAFF
V: TRBV18; length: 12; J: TRBJ1-5; CDR3: CASSPPDQPQHF
V: TRBV5-1; length: 14; J: TRBJ1-2; CDR3: CASSPAGTAYGYTF
V: TRBV28; length: 15; J: TRBJ1-5; CDR3: CASSLWVVVDQPQHF
V: TRBV7-9; length: 14; J: TRBJ2-1; CDR3: CASSSAGGPHEQFF
V: TRBV7-8; length: 15; J: TRBJ1-5; CDR3: CASSLGYGPNQPQHF
V: TRBV9; length: 18; J: TRBJ1-2; CDR3: CASSVAKDRGFANYGYTF
V: TRBV28; length: 13; J: TRBJ2-7; CDR3: CASSEPGQGKGYF
V: TRBV5-1; length: 15; J: TRBJ2-7; CDR3: CASSSGQGWDYEQYF
V: TRBV2; length: 15; J: TRBJ2-1; CDR3: CASRLAGGPYNEQFF
V: TRBV19; length: 15; J: TRBJ2-7; CDR3: CASTADRDDSYEQYF
V: TRBV6-1; length: 15; J: TRBJ2-3; CDR3: CASSDRGRGADTQYF
V: TRBV20-1; length: 11; J: TRBJ2-3; CDR3: CSLAGVDTQYF
V: TRBV28; length: 17; J: TRBJ2-3; CDR3: CASSDLLGGGVTDTQYF